This TCR beta chain was profiled in a study of blood T cells in healthy people across ages. It was with a sample-barcoded 5' primer and a J-beta primer mix that a second PCR of roughly 7 to 12 cycles was run. TCRdb analysed the 5' RACE reads with MiXCR anew, one entry per CDR3 protein. The top ten clones hold approximately 13% of a sample with hundreds of thousands of distinct CDR3 sequences, 52% of them seen once. The CDR3 loop spans 15 amino acids. V trimming: 6 bases; J trimming: 1 base; junction bases outside the gene matches: 8. The germline gives CDR1 SQVTM, CDR2 ANQGSEA. On this clonotype: The antigen is undetermined.

Regarding the study as a whole: With naive T cell percentage, TCR beta diversity showed a strong correlation.

This TCR was sampled from a woman of 80 years or more in good health. Sequenced sample: blood. The J gene is TRBJ2-1, the V gene TRBV29-1; TRBD2 matches 8 bases. The CDR3 is CSVAARLASYNEQFF. Here the CDR3 DNA reads TGCAGCGTCGCTGCTCGACTAGCGTCCTACAATGAGCAGTTCTTC.